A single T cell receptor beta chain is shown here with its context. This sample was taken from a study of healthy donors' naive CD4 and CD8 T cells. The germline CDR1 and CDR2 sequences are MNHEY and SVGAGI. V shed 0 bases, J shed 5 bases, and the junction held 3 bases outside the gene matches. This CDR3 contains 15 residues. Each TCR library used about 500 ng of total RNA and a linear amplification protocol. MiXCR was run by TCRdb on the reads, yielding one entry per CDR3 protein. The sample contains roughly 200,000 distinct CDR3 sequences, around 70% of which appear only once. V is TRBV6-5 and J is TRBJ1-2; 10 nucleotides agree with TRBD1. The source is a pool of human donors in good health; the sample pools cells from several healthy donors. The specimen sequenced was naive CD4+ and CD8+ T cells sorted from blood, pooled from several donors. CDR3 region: CASSYSTGGEYGYTF. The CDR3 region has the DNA TGTGCCAGCAGTTACTCGACAGGGGGCGAGTATGGCTACACCTTC.